The 19 T cell receptor beta chains presented below share a single source sample, sequenced in a study of blood T cell repertoires in COVID-19. This table comes from immunoSEQ multiplex PCR, and its TCRdb copy is limited to in-frame clones, with some not included. The sample yields some 700,000 clones, 90% seen once. Material: peripheral blood. The receptor source for this set is a woman between 18 and 30 years old with acute or convalescent COVID-19.

J is TRBJ2-7 and V is TRBV27, with D possibly matching TRBD2 (6 bases). CDR3 size: 15 residues. Trimming removed 1 base from V and 0 bases from J, with 10 bases in between. From germline, CDR1 is MNHEY and CDR2 SMNVEV (reference sequence). The CDR3 is CASSLLRGVSYEQYF. In DNA form, the CDR3 reads TGTGCCAGCAGTTTATTGCGGGGCGTCTCCTACGAGCAGTACTTC.

The rearrangement joins TRBV27 to TRBJ1-2, with 8 positions matching TRBD1. Germline V gene lookup returns CDR1 MNHEY and CDR2 SMNVEV (reference sequence). CDR3 size: 14 residues. V trimming: 5 bases; J trimming: 2 bases; junction bases outside the gene matches: 4. The CDR3 here is CASSPPGGNYGYTF. CDR3 nucleotides: TGTGCCAGCAGTCCCCCAGGGGGCAACTATGGCTACACCTTC.

This chain joins TRBV6-5 and TRBJ2-1; D may be TRBD1 (6 bases). Germline V gene lookup returns CDR1 MNHEY and CDR2 SVGAGI. V was cut by 0 bases and J by 2 bases, with 11 bases left in between. The CDR3 spans 16 residues. The CDR3 spells CASSYSSGVPYNEQFF. The CDR3, as DNA: TGTGCCAGCAGTTACTCTTCAGGGGTACCCTACAATGAGCAGTTCTTC.

The CDR3 region has the DNA TGCGCCAGCAGGCAAAAGCGGGGGGGTTACAATGAGCAGTTCTTC. The encoded protein is CASRQKRGGYNEQFF. The V call is TRBV5-1, the J call TRBJ2-1, with TRBD2 identical over 10 bases. Germline loops: CDR1 SGHRS, CDR2 YFSETQ. The V gene end was trimmed by 5 bases and the J gene end by 4 bases; junction bases not matched to a gene: 6. This CDR3 has 15 residues. Drawing the rest from reference TRBV5-1 and TRBJ2-1, the complete variable domain is KAGVTQTPRYLIKTRGQQVTLSCSPISGHRSVSWYQQTPGQGLQFLFEYFSETQRNKGNFPGRFSGRQFSNSRSEMNVSTLELGDSALYLCASRQKRGGYNEQFFGPGTRLTVL.

The chain links TRBV5-1 to TRBJ1-6, with TRBD1 matching 7 bases. CDR1 is SGHRS and CDR2 is YFSETQ in the germline V gene. The CDR3 is 14 amino acids. The V segment lost 3 bases and the J segment 6 bases; nucleotides outside the gene matches: 3. Here the CDR3 DNA reads TGCGCCAGCAGCTCTACAGGGGCTAATTCACCCCTCCACTTT. It yields the protein CASSSTGANSPLHF.

The chain couples TRBV7-9 to TRBJ2-2; no clear D gene. Germline CDR1 reads SEHNR; CDR2 reads FQNEAQ (reference sequence). This CDR3 region has 14 residues. Between the trimmed V and J ends, which lost 1 base and 5 bases, there was a span of 8 bases. In DNA form, the CDR3 reads TGTGCCAGCAGCTTAGTCGCGGTAACCGGGGAGCTGTTTTTT. Its translation is CASSLVAVTGELFF.

This CDR3 is CASSGLAGANSYEQYF. For the CDR3, the DNA is TGTGCCAGCAGCGGACTAGCGGGGGCCAACTCCTACGAGCAGTACTTC. The chain couples TRBV9 to TRBJ2-7; 12 nucleotides agree with TRBD2. V lost 3 bases to trimming and J lost 0 bases; unmatched junction nucleotides: 4. CDR3 length: 16 residues. CDR1 SGDLS and CDR2 YYNGEE come from the germline V gene.

CDR3 amino acids: CASRVQDTTNYGYTF. The CDR3 nucleotides are TGTGCCAGTAGAGTTCAGGACACCACTAACTATGGCTACACCTTC. The chain combines TRBV19 with TRBJ1-2, with D maybe TRBD1 (5 bases). The germline V and J ends were trimmed by 6 bases and 0 bases, with 14 bases remaining between them. The CDR3 runs 15 residues. Germline-derived CDR1 and CDR2 are LNHDA and SQIVND (reference sequence).

The chain couples TRBV4-2 to TRBJ2-3, with 10 bases that match TRBD2. V dropped 2 bases and J dropped 1; count of bases not matched to a gene: 3. This CDR3 is built from 16 residues. Germline V gives CDR1 LGHNA, CDR2 YNFKEQ. The CDR3 loop reads CASSQTLAGGTDTQYF. The CDR3 nucleotides read TGTGCCAGCAGCCAAACCCTAGCGGGGGGCACAGATACGCAGTATTTT.

The chain links TRBV6-5 to TRBJ1-1; D is possibly TRBD1 (6 bases). V was trimmed by 7 bases and J by 5 bases, leaving 14 bases between them. CDR3 length: 13 amino acids. CDR1 is MNHEY and CDR2 is SVGAGI in the germline V gene. CDR3 nucleotide sequence: TGTGCCAGCAATACACCCAGGGGAACTGAAGCTTTCTTT. It translates to CASNTPRGTEAFF.

This sequence joins TRBV5-1 and TRBJ2-1; tentatively, D is TRBD2 (5 bases). The CDR3 contains 16 residues. Trimming removed 4 bases from V and 0 bases from J, with 14 bases in between. The germline gives CDR1 SGHRS, CDR2 YFSETQ. CDR3 bases: TGCGCCAGCAGCGCGGCGGGCGGAAGCTCCTACAATGAGCAGTTCTTC. Its protein product is CASSAAGGSSYNEQFF.

Here the CDR3 DNA reads TGTGCCAGCAACAACAGGGGAGAAGGCCGTACAACTAATGAAAAACTGTTTTTT. Its translation: CASNNRGEGRTTNEKLFF. This chain links TRBV21-1 with TRBJ1-4; no check of the table's D call, TRBD1, against the DNA was made. TRBV21-1 is classified as a pseudogene. The length of the CDR3 is 18 residues.

This sequence joins TRBV6-5 and TRBJ1-1; possible D gene TRBD1, 5 bases. Germline lookup yields CDR1 MNHEY and CDR2 SVGAGI. Trimming shortened V by 2 bases and J by 6 bases, and 16 bases separated the two germline ends. CDR3 size: 15 residues. As DNA, the CDR3 is TGTGCCAGCAGTTACCCCTACGGGACTAGGTCTGAAGCTTTCTTT. Translation: CASSYPYGTRSEAFF.

The rearrangement links TRBV6-5 to TRBJ1-5, with TRBD1 as a possible D gene (5 bases). The CDR3 is 15 residues long. V dropped 5 bases and J dropped 3 bases, with 14 bases sitting between them. Germline-derived CDR1 and CDR2 are MNHEY and SVGAGI. The DNA of the CDR3 is TGTGCCAGCAGTCCCCGGGGGGTCTCCAATCAGCCCCAGCATTTT. This sequence encodes CASSPRGVSNQPQHF.

Only a few counts were recorded for this clone. The chain joins TRBV6-2 or TRBV6-3 to TRBJ2-1, with D maybe TRBD1 (6 bases). V lost 5 bases, J lost 8 bases, and 13 bases lay in between. The length of the CDR3 is 13 residues. Germline CDR1 is MNHEY and CDR2 is SVGEGT. The CDR3 DNA reads as TGTGCCAGCAGTCACAGGGTACAGGATGAGCAGTTCTTC. Translation: CASSHRVQDEQFF.

This clone was recorded only once. The V gene is TRBV4-1, the J gene TRBJ1-2, with 7 bases lining up with TRBD1. Germline lookup yields CDR1 MGHRA and CDR2 YSYEKL. The V segment lost 3 bases and the J segment 9 bases; nucleotides outside the gene matches: 13. The CDR3 length is 15 residues. The CDR3 here is CASSHPTRDSARYTF. In DNA, the CDR3 is TGCGCCAGCAGCCACCCCACTCGGGACAGTGCACGCTACACCTTC.

This clone has only one observation. This sequence joins TRBV7-2 and TRBJ1-1, with a weak D call TRBD1 (5 bases). Deletions cut 1 base from V and 0 bases from J, with 9 bases between. The V gene's germline CDR1 is SGHTA and CDR2 FQGNSA. The CDR3 runs to 15 residues. The CDR3 loop is CASSLVQGMNTEAFF. CDR3 bases: TGTGCCAGCAGCTTAGTCCAGGGCATGAACACTGAAGCTTTCTTT.

The rearrangement uses TRBV25-1 and TRBJ2-1, with 10 nucleotides matching TRBD1. CDR3 size: 14 residues. V lost 3 bases and J lost 9; bases outside the gene matches: 5. The germline gives CDR1 MGHDK, CDR2 SYGVNS. The DNA for the CDR3 is TGTGCCAGCAGTGACCGGGACAGGGGTGTTGAGCAGTTCTTC. Amino acids: CASSDRDRGVEQFF.

This clone was detected only once. The chain carries TRBV7-3 and TRBJ1-2, with D possibly being TRBD1 (6 bases). V was shortened by 5 bases and J by 0 bases, with 13 bases between the two germline ends. Germline values: CDR1 SGHTA, CDR2 FQGTGA. The CDR3 is 15 amino acids. CDR3 residues: CASSLQGKTNYGYTF. In DNA form, the CDR3 reads TGTGCCAGCAGCCTCCAGGGGAAGACTAACTATGGCTACACCTTC.